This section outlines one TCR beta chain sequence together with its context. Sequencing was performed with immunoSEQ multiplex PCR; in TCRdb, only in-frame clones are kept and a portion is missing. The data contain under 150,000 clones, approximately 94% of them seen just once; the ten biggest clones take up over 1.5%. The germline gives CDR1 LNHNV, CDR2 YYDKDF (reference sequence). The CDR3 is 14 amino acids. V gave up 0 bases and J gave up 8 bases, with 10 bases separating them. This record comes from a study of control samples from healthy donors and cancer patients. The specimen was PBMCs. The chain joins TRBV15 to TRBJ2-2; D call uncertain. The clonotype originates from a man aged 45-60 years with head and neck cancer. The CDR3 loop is CATSREWGGGELFF. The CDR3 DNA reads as TGTGCCACCAGCAGAGAGTGGGGTGGTGGGGAGCTGTTTTTT.